The 30 T cell receptor beta chains below were found in one sample sequenced in a study of graft-versus-host responses after intestinal transplantation. No antigen has been identified for these receptors. The method was immunoSEQ multiplex PCR; TCRdb's version includes in-frame clones alone and lacks a portion of them. The data show 75,000 to 95,000 clones, more than 85% seen once. The sequencing here drew on unstimulated CD8+ T cells sorted from spleen or lymph node cells, taken before intestinal transplant. These receptors were collected from a human donor who received an intestinal transplant.

The chain combines TRBV5-5 with TRBJ2-2, with D hard to call. Trimming cost V 0 bases and J 6 bases, with 15 bases left between them. The CDR3 has 16 amino acids. CDR1 is SGHKS and CDR2 is YYEKEE in the germline V gene (reference sequence). The CDR3 bases are TGTGCCAGCAGCTTGGCGCCCATCCTAGTGGCCGGGGAGCTGTTTTTT. It encodes CASSLAPILVAGELFF. Full variable domain (outside the CDR3, taken from reference TRBV5-5 and TRBJ2-2): DAGVTQSPTHLIKTRGQQVTLRCSPISGHKSVSWYQQVLGQGPQFIFQYYEKEERGRGNFPDRFSARQFPNYSSELNVNALLLGDSALYLCASSLAPILVAGELFFGEGSRLTVL.

The J gene is TRBJ1-5, the V gene TRBV6-1; D not resolved. Germline V gives CDR1 MNHNS, CDR2 SASEGT. V lost 0 bases to trimming and J lost 1 base, with 16 bases between them. This CDR3 is 18 amino acids long. Here the CDR3 DNA reads TGTGCCAGCAGTGAAGCGCGCTCTCTTGGGCAGAGCAATCAGCCCCAGCATTTT. This codes for CASSEARSLGQSNQPQHF.

The gene calls are TRBV27 and TRBJ1-5; perhaps TRBD1 as D (5 bases). The V end lost 6 bases, the J end lost 2 bases, and 11 bases lay between the germline ends. The CDR3 loop spans 14 amino acids. Germline values: CDR1 MNHEY, CDR2 SMNVEV (reference sequence). The CDR3 loop reads CASRPPGGNQPQHF. For the CDR3, the DNA is TGTGCCAGCAGGCCCCCGGGGGGCAATCAGCCCCAGCATTTT.

This clone was counted a single time. V and J are TRBV7-9 and TRBJ2-3, with TRBD1 identical over 7 bases. CDR3 length: 14 residues. Unmatched junction bases numbered 2, after V lost 1 base and J lost 4 bases. The germline CDR1 and CDR2 sequences are SEHNR and FQNEAQ (reference sequence). Here the CDR3 DNA reads TGTGCCAGCAGCTTAGAGGGGGCTCCAGATACGCAGTATTTT. Its protein product is CASSLEGAPDTQYF.

The gene calls are TRBV19 and TRBJ2-3; 8 bases are a match to TRBD2. The germline CDR1 and CDR2 sequences are LNHDA and SQIVND (reference sequence). This CDR3 contains 15 residues. V lost 2 bases and J lost 3; bases outside the gene matches: 4. The CDR3 spells CASSIYGGATDTQYF. The CDR3, as DNA: TGTGCCAGTAGTATATACGGGGGGGCAACAGATACGCAGTATTTT. The full variable domain, rest sourced from reference TRBV19 and TRBJ2-3, is DGGITQSPKYLFRKEGQNVTLSCEQNLNHDAMYWYRQDPGQGLRLIYYSQIVNDFQKGDIAEGYSVSREKKESFPLTVTSAQKNPTAFYLCASSIYGGATDTQYFGPGTRLTVL.

This clone was observed once. The chain links TRBV10-2 to TRBJ1-1; TRBD1 agrees at 9 bases. CDR1 and CDR2 from the germline V gene are WSHSY and SAAADI. CDR3 length equals 15 residues. The V gene end was trimmed by 8 bases and the J gene end by 3 bases; junction bases not matched to a gene: 10. The CDR3 protein is CASDTRGQGHTEAFF. The CDR3 nucleotides read TGCGCCAGCGATACTAGAGGACAGGGGCACACTGAAGCTTTCTTT.

This chain joins TRBV11-2 and TRBJ2-7; D is unresolved. CDR1 and CDR2 (germline): SGHAT, FQNNGV. This CDR3 contains 14 residues. V was cut by 3 bases and J by 0 bases, with 9 bases left in between. The CDR3 here is CASSFLQSSYEQYF. The CDR3 DNA is TGTGCCAGCAGCTTTCTACAGAGCTCCTACGAGCAGTACTTC.

This chain links TRBV10-2 with TRBJ2-7; D might be TRBD2 (5 bases). Germline V lookup: CDR1 WSHSY, CDR2 SAAADI. The CDR3 spans 15 residues. V was pared by 1 base and J by 2 bases, with 12 bases between. CDR3 nucleotides: TGCGCCAGCAGTGAGTACCTCGGAGGAGCCTACGAGCAGTACTTC. It yields the protein CASSEYLGGAYEQYF.

V usage is TRBV5-6 and J usage is TRBJ2-2; 9 bases map to TRBD2. Germline V lookup: CDR1 SGHDT, CDR2 YYEEEE. Unmatched junction bases numbered 14, after V lost 4 bases and J lost 7 bases. This CDR3 is built from 17 residues. This chain's CDR3 is CASSNRARGGRGGELFF. In DNA form, the CDR3 reads TGTGCCAGCAGCAACCGGGCGCGGGGGGGCCGCGGCGGGGAGCTGTTTTTT.

V and J are TRBV7-2 and TRBJ2-1; 10 bases are shared with TRBD2. The CDR3 runs 18 residues. Germline V CDR1 and CDR2: SGHTA, FQGNSA. Germline trimming cut 1 base from V and 9 bases from J; bases unmatched to any gene: 15. CDR3 in amino acids: CASSLGVAGTSVVSEQFF. The CDR3 nucleotides read TGTGCCAGCAGCTTAGGGGTTGCCGGGACTAGCGTAGTAAGTGAGCAGTTCTTC.

The rearrangement links TRBV29-1 to TRBJ2-3, with 9 nucleotides matching TRBD2. The CDR3 spans 13 residues. CDR1 SQVTM and CDR2 ANQGSEA come from the germline V gene. J was trimmed by 5 bases and V by 8 bases; bases with no gene match: 8. CDR3 nucleotide sequence: TGCAGCCAAGGAGGGCGGGGGGGAGATACGCAGTATTTT. This translates into CSQGGRGGDTQYF.

This sequence joins TRBV6-5 and TRBJ1-1; D perhaps matches TRBD1 (5 bases). Looked up from germline, CDR1 is MNHEY and CDR2 is SVGAGI. V lost 6 bases, J lost 1 base, and 9 bases lay in between. The CDR3 spans 13 residues. The CDR3 protein is CASRPQGNTEAFF. In DNA form, the CDR3 reads TGTGCCAGCAGACCCCAGGGGAACACTGAAGCTTTCTTT.

The chain is built from TRBV6-5 and TRBJ1-1, with TRBD1 identical over 7 bases. CDR1 is MNHEY and CDR2 is SVGAGI in the germline V gene. After removal of 2 bases from V and 2 bases from J, the junction contained 5 bases not matched to a gene. The CDR3 covers 15 residues. CDR3 amino acids: CASSYGGTANTEAFF. CDR3 in DNA: TGTGCCAGCAGTTACGGAGGGACAGCTAACACTGAAGCTTTCTTT.

V gene TRBV7-8 combines with J gene TRBJ1-2; TRBD1 aligns across 8 bases. The germline V gene encodes CDR1 SGHVS and CDR2 FQNEAQ. The CDR3 is 18 residues long. J was trimmed by 0 bases and V by 1 base; bases with no gene match: 10. CDR3 nucleotide sequence: TGTGCCAGCAGCTTAGGATCGGGACAGGCCCTAGCTAACTATGGCTACACCTTC. It codes for CASSLGSGQALANYGYTF.

A single count supports this clone. DNA for the CDR3: TGTGCCAGCAGCTCGACAGTCGATAATGAAAAACTGTTTTTT. This sequence encodes CASSSTVDNEKLFF. The V gene is TRBV11-2, the J gene TRBJ1-4, with TRBD1 as a possible D gene (5 bases). The CDR3 runs to 14 residues. Germline loops: CDR1 SGHAT, CDR2 FQNNGV. Trimming left V 4 bases short and J 4 bases short, with 10 bases between.

V usage is TRBV4-1 and J usage is TRBJ1-6; no clear D gene. The CDR3 runs 16 residues. The germline CDR1 and CDR2 sequences are MGHRA and YSYEKL. The V end lost 0 bases, the J end lost 1 base, and 7 bases lay between the germline ends. CDR3 sequence reads: CASSQEPGSYNSPLHF. The CDR3 nucleotides read TGCGCCAGCAGCCAAGAACCGGGGTCCTATAATTCACCCCTCCACTTT.

The chain is built from TRBV5-1 and TRBJ1-4; a possible D gene is TRBD1 (6 bases). The germline V gene has CDR1 SGHRS and CDR2 YFSETQ. V was trimmed by 0 bases and J by 5 bases, leaving 14 bases between them. This CDR3 spans 16 amino acids. CDR3 residues: CASSLALGALNEKLFF. The CDR3 DNA is TGCGCCAGCAGCTTGGCCCTGGGGGCTCTAAATGAAAAACTGTTTTTT.

The chain links TRBV7-9 to TRBJ2-1, with TRBD1 matching over 11 bases. Germline lookup yields CDR1 SEHNR and CDR2 FQNEAQ (reference sequence). The CDR3 loop spans 17 amino acids. The V and J ends lost 4 bases and 1 base, in that order; junction bases with no gene match: 6. The CDR3 sequence: CASSSDRGLRSYNEQFF. In DNA, the CDR3 is TGTGCCAGCAGCTCGGACAGGGGGCTTAGGTCCTACAATGAGCAGTTCTTC.

The gene calls are TRBV7-2 and TRBJ2-1; TRBD2 might be the D (5 bases). The CDR3 loop spans 13 amino acids. With 5 bases removed from V and 8 bases from J, the gap between germline ends came to 13 bases. CDR1 and CDR2 from the germline V gene are SGHTA and FQGNSA. This CDR3 reads CASSPPGYDEQFF. Here the CDR3 DNA reads TGTGCCAGCAGCCCCCCGGGGTACGATGAGCAGTTCTTC. Full variable domain (rest looked up from reference TRBV7-2 and TRBJ2-1): GAGVSQSPSNKVTEKGKDVELRCDPISGHTALYWYRQSLGQGLEFLIYFQGNSAPDKSGLPSDRFSAERTGGSVSTLTIQRTQQEDSAVYLCASSPPGYDEQFFGPGTRLTVL.

The sample holds one count of this clone. The chain carries TRBV6-5 and TRBJ1-1; D might be TRBD1 (6 bases). CDR1 and CDR2 (germline): MNHEY, SVGAGI. V gave up 8 bases and J gave up 3 bases, with 13 bases separating them. The length of the CDR3 is 13 residues. CDR3 coding DNA: TGTGCCAGCCATACAGGGTTTGACACTGAAGCTTTCTTT. Residues: CASHTGFDTEAFF.

The gene calls are TRBV7-9 and TRBJ1-2, with 8 bases identical to TRBD1. The CDR3 has 14 amino acids. J lost 4 bases, V lost 5 bases, and 6 bases had no gene match. Per germline, CDR1 SEHNR and CDR2 FQNEAQ (reference sequence). The chain's CDR3 is CASSTDRATYGYTF. The CDR3 DNA is TGTGCCAGCAGCACGGACAGGGCGACCTATGGCTACACCTTC.

This chain uses TRBV9 with TRBJ2-3; 10 positions match TRBD2. CDR1 and CDR2 from the germline V gene are SGDLS and YYNGEE. This CDR3 spans 15 amino acids. V dropped 3 bases and J dropped 3; count of bases not matched to a gene: 4. CDR3 region: CASSGSGGPTDTQYF. Here the CDR3 DNA reads TGTGCCAGCAGCGGTAGCGGGGGGCCTACAGATACGCAGTATTTT.

This clone has just a few counts. The chain couples TRBV2 to TRBJ2-7, with D possibly TRBD1 on 6 matching bases. The V and J ends lost 6 bases and 6 bases respectively, with 12 bases between them. Germline assignment: CDR1 SNHLY and CDR2 FYNNEI. The CDR3 is 12 residues long. CDR3 nucleotides: TGTGCCAGCAGGAATACAGGGATCGAGCAGTACTTC. Translating gives CASRNTGIEQYF.

The chain links TRBV11-2 to TRBJ2-1; D is unclear. The CDR3 loop spans 16 amino acids. The V end lost 5 bases, the J end lost 2 bases, and 16 bases lay between the germline ends. Per the germline V gene, CDR1 is SGHAT and CDR2 is FQNNGV. In DNA, the CDR3 is TGTGCCAGCAGCCCTTGGGCCAAATCTACCTACAATGAGCAGTTCTTC. This encodes CASSPWAKSTYNEQFF.

The gene calls are TRBV2 and TRBJ2-5; no definite D call. Trimming stripped 1 base from V and 1 base from J, with 13 bases between. The CDR3 runs 16 residues. Germline assignment: CDR1 SNHLY and CDR2 FYNNEI. CDR3 residues: CASSEGDIQFQETQYF. DNA of the CDR3: TGTGCCAGCAGTGAAGGTGACATACAGTTCCAAGAGACCCAGTACTTC.

A single count supports this clone. The chain joins TRBV5-1 to TRBJ1-5; D gene ambiguous. Trimming stripped 4 bases from V and 3 bases from J, with 14 bases between. The length of the CDR3 is 15 residues. Looked up from germline, CDR1 is SGHRS and CDR2 is YFSETQ. Here the CDR3 DNA reads TGCGCCAGCAGCCCCCTAGGTGCCAACAATCAGCCCCAGCATTTT. This codes for CASSPLGANNQPQHF.

The sample holds one count of this clone. The rearrangement links TRBV4-3 to TRBJ1-5; the D is unclear. From germline, CDR1 is LGHNA and CDR2 YSLEER. The CDR3 totals 13 residues. The V end lost 0 bases, the J end lost 7 bases, and 7 bases lay between the germline ends. This CDR3 is CASSQDMEQPQHF. CDR3 DNA sequence: TGCGCCAGCAGCCAAGATATGGAGCAGCCCCAGCATTTT.

The CDR3 DNA reads as TGCGCCACCCAGGGCCCCGGGGAGCTGTTTTTT. This codes for CATQGPGELFF. The V call is TRBV10-2, the J call TRBJ2-2, with D possibly matching TRBD1 (5 bases). Germline assignment: CDR1 WSHSY and CDR2 SAAADI. Trimming stripped 10 bases from V and 6 bases from J, with 9 bases between. CDR3 length equals 11 residues.

V gene TRBV5-1 combines with J gene TRBJ2-4, with D perhaps TRBD1 (5 bases). The CDR3 runs 16 residues. From germline, CDR1 is SGHRS and CDR2 YFSETQ. The V end lost 0 bases, the J end lost 4 bases, and 14 bases lay between the germline ends. CDR3 region: CASSLGDSFPKNIQYF. As DNA, the CDR3 is TGCGCCAGCAGCTTGGGTGACAGCTTCCCAAAAAACATTCAGTACTTC.

V is TRBV7-2 and J is TRBJ2-7; 8 bases fit TRBD1. Germline CDR1 and CDR2: SGHTA and FQGNSA. The CDR3 has 14 residues. V was pared by 6 bases and J by 2 bases, with 6 bases of the junction left unmatched. Here the CDR3 reads CASSPGQGPYEQYF. The CDR3 DNA sequence: TGTGCCAGCAGTCCCGGACAGGGTCCCTACGAGCAGTACTTC.